Presented here are 11 T cell receptor beta chains from one specimen sequenced in a study of blood T cell repertoires in COVID-19. TCRdb keeps only in-frame clones here, not all; method: immunoSEQ multiplex PCR. This table has a few hundred thousand clones, around 89% appearing once. The sequenced sample was PBMCs or T cells enriched from blood (not recorded which). These receptor sequences come from a woman under 30 who had recovered from COVID-19.

This clone has only a few counts. V and J are TRBV7-9 and TRBJ2-2; perhaps TRBD2 as D (5 bases). The CDR3 totals 18 residues. V lost 2 bases and J lost 1, with 17 bases in between. The germline CDR1 and CDR2 sequences are SEHNR and FQNEAQ (reference sequence). CDR3 residues: CASSLRNRFRGNTGELFF. The CDR3 DNA follows: TGTGCCAGCAGCTTAAGAAATCGGTTCCGGGGGAACACCGGGGAGCTGTTTTTT.

The rearrangement joins TRBV10-3 to TRBJ1-5; 10 bases align to TRBD1. The germline V gene has CDR1 ENHRY and CDR2 SYGVKD. The CDR3 loop spans 15 amino acids. V lost 4 bases, J lost 6 bases, and 6 bases stayed unmatched. CDR3 coding DNA: TGTGCCATCAGTGGTGGGACAGGGGAAGGTCAGCCCCAGCATTTT. Amino acid sequence: CAISGGTGEGQPQHF.

The CDR3 nucleotides are TGTGCCAGCAGTGGGCCAGCCTCAAGGGATACGCAGTATTTT. Translation gives CASSGPASRDTQYF. This sequence joins TRBV11-3 and TRBJ2-3; D not resolved. Germline CDR1 is SGHNT and CDR2 is YENEEA. The length of the CDR3 is 14 residues. Between the trimmed V and J ends, which lost 6 bases and 6 bases, there was a span of 16 bases. The variable domain in full, with the rest retrieved from reference TRBV11-3 and TRBJ2-3, is EAGVVQSPRYKIIEKKQPVAFWCNPISGHNTLYWYLQNLGQGPELLIRYENEEAVDDSQLPKDRFSAERLKGVDSTLKIQPAELGDSAVYLCASSGPASRDTQYFGPGTRLTVL.

The V call is TRBV12-5, the J call TRBJ2-2; 14 nucleotides line up with TRBD2. The ends lost 9 bases at V and 5 bases at J; junction bases unmatched: 2. This CDR3 has 14 residues. Germline CDR1 reads LGHNT; CDR2 reads FRNRAP. CDR3 protein: CASGTSGGTGELFF. CDR3 bases: TGTGCTAGCGGGACTAGCGGGGGTACCGGGGAGCTGTTTTTT. The full variable domain, in which reference TRBV12-5 and TRBJ2-2 provide the parts outside the CDR3, is DARVTQTPRHKVTEMGQEVTMRCQPILGHNTVFWYRQTMMQGLELLAYFRNRAPLDDSGMPKDRFSAEMPDATLATLKIQPSEPRDSAVYFCASGTSGGTGELFFGEGSRLTVL.

The gene calls are TRBV14 and TRBJ2-3; D is undetermined. This CDR3 region has 14 residues. Per germline, CDR1 SGHDN and CDR2 FVKESK. The V end was cut by 4 bases, the J end by 5 bases, with 13 bases between. CDR3 nucleotides: TGTGCCAGCAGCCGTCTGTTTGCGGTAGATACGCAGTATTTT. It is translated as CASSRLFAVDTQYF.

V is TRBV7-2 and J is TRBJ1-2; 7 nucleotides match TRBD1. After removal of 5 bases from V and 5 bases from J, the junction contained 8 bases not matched to a gene. CDR3 length: 14 amino acids. Germline loops: CDR1 SGHTA, CDR2 FQGNSA. CDR3: CASSPRTGLYGYTF. The CDR3 bases are TGTGCCAGCAGCCCCCGGACAGGCCTATATGGCTACACCTTC.

The chain combines TRBV7-9 with TRBJ1-1, with 9 positions matching TRBD1. V was pared by 5 bases and J by 6 bases, with 10 bases of the junction left unmatched. From germline, CDR1 is SEHNR and CDR2 FQNEAQ (reference sequence). This CDR3 region has 15 residues. The CDR3: CASSPRLRDRAEAFF. CDR3 in DNA: TGTGCCAGCAGCCCGAGATTAAGGGACAGGGCTGAAGCTTTCTTT. The full variable domain, with the rest looked up from reference TRBV7-9 and TRBJ1-1, is DTGVSQNPRHKITKRGQNVTFRCDPISEHNRLYWYRQTLGQGPEFLTYFQNEAQLEKSRLLSDRFSAERPKGSFSTLEIQRTEQGDSAMYLCASSPRLRDRAEAFFGQGTRLTVV.

In this sample, this clone turned up once. This rearrangement joins TRBV9 to TRBJ2-3; the match to TRBD2 covers 8 bases. The J segment lost 7 bases and the V segment lost 0 bases, leaving 7 bases of the junction unmatched. Germline CDR1 and CDR2: SGDLS and YYNGEE. The CDR3 consists of 15 residues. The CDR3 loop reads CASSVDSGETNTQYF. The CDR3 DNA reads TGTGCCAGCAGCGTAGATAGCGGGGAAACAAATACGCAGTATTTT.

The rearrangement joins TRBV6-5 to TRBJ2-2, with D hard to call. The CDR3 totals 14 residues. Germline lookup yields CDR1 MNHEY and CDR2 SVGAGI. Trimming left V 6 bases short and J 5 bases short, with 13 bases between. The CDR3 coding sequence is TGTGCCAGCAGGACACTTTTTCAGACCGGGGAGCTGTTTTTT. Protein sequence: CASRTLFQTGELFF.

Concerning this clone: This sample includes further DNA sequences coding for the same CDR3. This chain joins TRBV28 and TRBJ2-7; 12 nucleotides align to TRBD1. This CDR3 is built from 14 residues. Germline V CDR1 and CDR2: MDHEN, SYDVKM. The trim removed 10 bases at V and 6 bases at J, leaving 10 bases unmatched. In nucleotides, the CDR3 is TGTGCCACTCACTCCGGGACAGGGGGCGCCGAGCAGTACTTC. It translates to CATHSGTGGAEQYF.

The rearrangement links TRBV7-2 to TRBJ1-2; no definite D call. CDR3 length: 15 amino acids. V dropped 5 bases and J dropped 4 bases, with 17 bases sitting between them. CDR1 and CDR2 from the germline V gene are SGHTA and FQGNSA. The CDR3 spells CASSPQRLATYGYTF. The CDR3 DNA reads TGTGCCAGCAGCCCCCAGAGGTTAGCTACCTATGGCTACACCTTC.